This is a list of T cell receptor beta chains from one sample in a study of blood T cells in healthy people across ages. Each CDR3 protein is one row after TCRdb ran MiXCR on the 5' RACE reads. Here the sample spans fewer than 700,000 distinct CDR3 sequences, under 55% being singletons. The specimen sequenced was blood. The receptors here all came from a man aged 80 or over in good health. Each CDR3 is given with its conserved first and last residue. A D gene is named only where the DNA matches it firmly. Size is omitted from some rows. Given values are once, few, many or a class for expanded clones.

>TRBV7-8|-|TRBJ1-2|11|-
TGTGCCGGGGGCCAGGCGAGCGGCTACACCTTC
CAGGQASGYTF
>TRBV6-2/TRBV6-3|TRBD2|TRBJ2-5|18|-
TGTGCCAGCAGTTACTCGAAAGGACTAGCGGGGGAAAAAGAGACCCAGTACTTC
CASSYSKGLAGEKETQYF
>TRBV7-9|-|TRBJ2-7|13|-
TGTGCCAGCAGCGATAGTGCGGCCGGCGAGCAGTACTTC
CASSDSAAGEQYF
>TRBV3-1|-|TRBJ2-3|13|-
TGTGCCAGCGGGGGCGGGCCCACAGATACGCAGTATTTT
CASGGGPTDTQYF
>TRBV5-4|-|TRBJ2-5|15|-
TGTGCCAGCAGCTTGGCCAGGGCATCAGGAGAGACCCAGTACTTC
CASSLARASGETQYF
>TRBV3-1|TRBD1|TRBJ2-5|17|once
TGTGCCAGCAGCCAAGACTTGGACAGGGGGGACCAAGAGACCCAGTACTTC
CASSQDLDRGDQETQYF
>TRBV7-2|TRBD2|TRBJ2-3|18|-
TGTGCCAGTTCCGACGCGCGGGGGGCCAACCTCCCCACAGATACGCAGTATTTT
CASSDARGANLPTDTQYF
>TRBV5-5|-|TRBJ2-6|16|-
TGTGCCAGCAGCTTGTCTTGGGGCTCTGGGGCCAACGTCCTGACTTTC
CASSLSWGSGANVLTF
>TRBV29-1|-|TRBJ1-1|13|-
TGCAGCGTCGGAAGGGAGAGGGCCACTGAAGCTTTCTTT
CSVGRERATEAFF
>TRBV29-1|TRBD2|TRBJ2-3|15|-
TGCAGCGTTCTAGCGGGGACGATCAGCACAGATACGCAGTATTTT
CSVLAGTISTDTQYF
>TRBV11-2|TRBD1|TRBJ2-1|16|-
TGTGCCAGCAGAGCCGGAACCGGGACAGGGTACAATGAGCAGTTCTTC
CASRAGTGTGYNEQFF
>TRBV29-1|-|TRBJ1-2|13|-
TGCAGCGTTGAGGGTGGCCAGAGTCAAAGCTACACCTTC
CSVEGGQSQSYTF
>TRBV24-1|TRBD2|TRBJ2-1|14|-
TGTGCCACCAGTGATTTGTTGCGGGAGGATGAGCAGTTCTTC
CATSDLLREDEQFF
>TRBV29-1|TRBD1|TRBJ1-2|14|-
TGCAGCGTCGAGGGGGGTACAGGGGACAATGGTTACACCTTC
CSVEGGTGDNGYTF
>TRBV5-6|-|TRBJ2-2|14|once
TGTGCCAGCAGCTTAGCCGGATTCCCCGGGGAGCTGTTTTTT
CASSLAGFPGELFF
>TRBV15|-|TRBJ2-7|14|once
TGTGCCACCAGCATGAGGAACAATTACTACGAGCAGTACTTC
CATSMRNNYYEQYF
>TRBV5-6|-|TRBJ2-4|14|few
TGTGCCAGCAGCTGGCAACAGGGTTGGGACATTCAGTACTTC
CASSWQQGWDIQYF